This T cell receptor beta chain was observed in a study of CD8 T cells in ankylosing spondylitis. Via MiXCR, TCRdb re-called the 5' RACE reads, giving one row per CDR3 protein. The top ten hold about 1% of the sample, which has approximately 350,000 distinct CDR3 sequences, roughly 15% seen once. Germline V gene data show CDR1 as LNHDA and CDR2 as SQIVND (reference sequence). Trimming pared 4 bases from V and 0 bases from J, leaving 13 bases between. The CDR3 has 15 amino acids. The sample comprised blood, either unsorted or a sorted T cell fraction (not recorded which). V is TRBV19 and J is TRBJ2-7; D is perhaps TRBD1 (6 bases). The receptor was isolated from a male donor with ankylosing spondylitis or in good health (not recorded which). The CDR3 loop reads CASSTGQQNSYEQYF. The CDR3 DNA reads as TGTGCCAGTAGTACCGGACAGCAAAACTCCTACGAGCAGTACTTC. The whole variable domain, remainder taken from reference TRBV19 and TRBJ2-7, is DGGITQSPKYLFRKEGQNVTLSCEQNLNHDAMYWYRQDPGQGLRLIYYSQIVNDFQKGDIAEGYSVSREKKESFPLTVTSAQKNPTAFYLCASSTGQQNSYEQYFGPGTRLTVT.